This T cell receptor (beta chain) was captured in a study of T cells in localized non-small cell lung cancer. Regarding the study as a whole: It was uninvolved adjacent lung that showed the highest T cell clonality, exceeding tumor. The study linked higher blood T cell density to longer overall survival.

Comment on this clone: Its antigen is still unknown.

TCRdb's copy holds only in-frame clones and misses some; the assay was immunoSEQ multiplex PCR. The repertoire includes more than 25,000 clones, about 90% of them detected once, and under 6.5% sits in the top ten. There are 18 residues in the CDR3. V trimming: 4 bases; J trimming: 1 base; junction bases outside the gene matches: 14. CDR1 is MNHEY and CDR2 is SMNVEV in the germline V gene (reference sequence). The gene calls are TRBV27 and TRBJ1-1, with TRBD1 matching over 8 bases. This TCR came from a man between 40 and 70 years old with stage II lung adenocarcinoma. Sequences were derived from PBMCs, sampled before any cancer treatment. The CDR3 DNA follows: TGTGCCAGCAGTTCACCCTTTAATGGACAGGGACCGAACACTGAAGCTTTCTTT. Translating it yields CASSSPFNGQGPNTEAFF.